What follows describes a single TCR beta chain. This record comes from a study of OX40 agonist ivuxolimab in advanced cancers. The table came from immunoSEQ multiplex PCR; TCRdb's copy has only in-frame clones and leaves some out. The table includes roughly 15,000 clones, about 89% detected once. Unmatched junction bases numbered 3, after V lost 5 bases and J lost 0 bases. The CDR3 is 14 residues long. Looked up from germline, CDR1 is MNHNS and CDR2 is SASEGT. Sequenced material: CD4+ or CD8+ T cells sorted from blood, taken in a trial of the OX40 agonist ivuxolimab. The TCR comes from an adult with an advanced solid tumor such as melanoma, head and neck, liver or kidney cancer. This chain uses TRBV6-1 with TRBJ2-7, with 8 positions matching TRBD2. This chain's CDR3 is CASSRGGYSYEQYF. The CDR3 DNA sequence: TGTGCCAGCAGTCGGGGGGGTTACTCCTACGAGCAGTACTTC.